One T cell receptor beta chain is described in this entry. Antigen unknown. Sequencing was performed with immunoSEQ multiplex PCR; in TCRdb, only in-frame clones are kept and a portion is missing. The repertoire has more than 90,000 clones, almost 90% of them found once; the top ten carry 4.5% to 6%. Germline V gene data show CDR1 as MNHEY and CDR2 as SMNVEV (reference sequence). V dropped 2 bases and J dropped 3 bases, with 14 bases sitting between them. This CDR3 is built from 16 residues. This record belongs to a study of radiotherapy plus CTLA-4 blockade in lung cancer. General study findings and limits: Clones derived from tumor TCRs expanded in blood after radiotherapy plus ipilimumab.

The origin of this receptor is a human donor with non-small cell lung cancer that progressed on radiotherapy plus ipilimumab. The gene calls are TRBV27 and TRBJ2-1, with D unclear. The sequencing used peripheral blood, collected from a patient treated with radiotherapy plus ipilimumab. CDR3 sequence: CASSLGLAEHYNEQFF. The CDR3 region has the DNA TGTGCCAGCAGTTTAGGATTGGCGGAGCACTACAATGAGCAGTTCTTC.